One and the same sample provided the 7 T cell receptor beta chains below, sequenced in a study of shared clonotypes between healthy human individuals. As defined, naive CD8 cells were CD45RO-negative and positively selected for CCR7, with terminally differentiated effector memory CD45RA+ cells excluded. The protocol was immunoSEQ multiplex PCR, while the TCRdb copy is restricted to in-frame clones and leaves out a portion. In the table there are millions of clones, less than 95% of which are singletons. Specimen: naive CD8+ T cells sorted from blood. These receptors came from a man younger than 35 in good health.

This rearrangement joins TRBV4-3 to TRBJ1-1; D unresolved. There are 15 residues in the CDR3. The germline V gene encodes CDR1 LGHNA and CDR2 YSLEER. Between the trimmed V and J ends, which lost 2 bases and 3 bases, there was a span of 13 bases. The CDR3, as DNA: TGCGCCAGCAGCCAAATTTGGGTCGCGGACACTGAAGCTTTCTTT. Residues: CASSQIWVADTEAFF.

This rearrangement joins TRBV10-2 to TRBJ2-7; D uncertain. The V end lost 4 bases, the J end lost 2 bases, and 12 bases lay between the germline ends. The CDR3 length is 14 residues. Looked up from germline, CDR1 is WSHSY and CDR2 is SAAADI. CDR3 sequence (DNA): TGCGCCAGCAGTGGAGAACCCATAGCCTACGAGCAGTACTTC. It is translated as CASSGEPIAYEQYF.

This rearrangement joins TRBV13 to TRBJ1-4, with D uncertain. This CDR3 spans 15 amino acids. Trimming removed 4 bases from V and 0 bases from J, with 9 bases in between. CDR1 and CDR2 (germline): PRHDT, FYEKMQ (reference sequence). The CDR3 region has the DNA TGTGCCAGCAGCTCACACACCACAACTAATGAAAAACTGTTTTTT. Amino acids: CASSSHTTTNEKLFF.

This clone was picked up a small number of times. The chain combines TRBV15 with TRBJ2-5; D not certain. The CDR3 has 15 residues. The germline V gene encodes CDR1 LNHNV and CDR2 YYDKDF (reference sequence). V was pared by 0 bases and J by 2 bases, with 10 bases between. The CDR3 nucleotides read TGTGCCACCAGCAGAGATTCACAGCCTCAAGAGACCCAGTACTTC. This gives the protein CATSRDSQPQETQYF.

The chain employs TRBV27 and TRBJ1-4; 8 bases fit TRBD1. Germline CDR1 is MNHEY and CDR2 is SMNVEV (reference sequence). J was trimmed by 8 bases and V by 5 bases; bases with no gene match: 7. The CDR3 covers 14 residues. The CDR3 sequence is CASSGGTGGEKLFF. CDR3 coding DNA: TGTGCCAGCAGTGGTGGGACAGGCGGGGAAAAACTGTTTTTT.

A single count supports this clone. The chain is built from TRBV6-5 and TRBJ2-1; 8 nucleotides line up with TRBD1. The V segment lost 1 base and the J segment 5 bases; nucleotides outside the gene matches: 1. Germline lookup yields CDR1 MNHEY and CDR2 SVGAGI. The CDR3 loop spans 14 amino acids. The DNA for the CDR3 is TGTGCCAGCAGTTACTGGACAGGGCACAATGAGCAGTTCTTC. It is translated as CASSYWTGHNEQFF.

The gene calls are TRBV7-9 and TRBJ2-2, with D tentatively TRBD1 (6 bases). The ends were cut back, 4 bases at V and 5 bases at J, with 17 bases in the middle. CDR3 length equals 16 residues. From germline, CDR1 is SEHNR and CDR2 FQNEAQ (reference sequence). The CDR3 protein is CASSSSEDSRTGELFF. The DNA for the CDR3 is TGTGCCAGCAGCTCCTCCGAGGACAGCAGGACCGGGGAGCTGTTTTTT.